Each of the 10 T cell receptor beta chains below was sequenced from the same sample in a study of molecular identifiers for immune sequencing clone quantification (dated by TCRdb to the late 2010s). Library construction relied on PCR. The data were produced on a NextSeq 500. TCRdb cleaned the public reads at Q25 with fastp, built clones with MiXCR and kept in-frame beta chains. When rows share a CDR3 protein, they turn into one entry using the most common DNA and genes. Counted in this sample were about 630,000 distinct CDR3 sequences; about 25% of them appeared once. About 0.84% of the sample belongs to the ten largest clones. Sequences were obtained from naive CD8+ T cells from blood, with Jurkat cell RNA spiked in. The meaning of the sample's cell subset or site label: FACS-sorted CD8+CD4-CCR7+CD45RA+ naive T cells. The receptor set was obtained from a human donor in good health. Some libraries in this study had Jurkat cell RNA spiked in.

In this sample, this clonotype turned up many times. The CDR3, as DNA: TGTGCCAGCAGCTTAGATGACGCTGAAGCTTTCTTT. It encodes CASSLDDAEAFF. The rearrangement links TRBV7-9 to TRBJ1-1; D gene uncertain. The CDR3 contains 12 residues. Germline V gives CDR1 SEHNR, CDR2 FQNEAQ (reference sequence). V shed 1 base and J shed 6 bases, with 6 bases lying between them.

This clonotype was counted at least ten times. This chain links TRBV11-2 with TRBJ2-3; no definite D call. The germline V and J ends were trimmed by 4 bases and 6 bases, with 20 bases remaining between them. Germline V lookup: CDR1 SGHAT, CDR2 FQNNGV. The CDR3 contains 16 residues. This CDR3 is CASSSGPGLFLDTQYF. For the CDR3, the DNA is TGTGCCAGCAGCTCAGGACCCGGGCTTTTTTTGGATACGCAGTATTTT.

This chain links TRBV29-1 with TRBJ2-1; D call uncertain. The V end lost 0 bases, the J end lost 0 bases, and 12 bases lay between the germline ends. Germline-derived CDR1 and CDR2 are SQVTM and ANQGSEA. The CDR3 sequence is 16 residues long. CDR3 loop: CSVEEGAEISYNEQFF. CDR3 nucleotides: TGCAGCGTTGAAGAAGGCGCAGAGATCTCCTACAATGAGCAGTTCTTC.

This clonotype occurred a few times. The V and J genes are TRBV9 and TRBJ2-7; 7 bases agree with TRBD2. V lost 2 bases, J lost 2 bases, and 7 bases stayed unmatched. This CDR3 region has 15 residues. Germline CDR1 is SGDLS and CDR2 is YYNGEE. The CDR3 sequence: CASSVGTGLTYEQYF. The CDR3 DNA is TGTGCCAGCAGCGTCGGAACGGGACTAACCTACGAGCAGTACTTC. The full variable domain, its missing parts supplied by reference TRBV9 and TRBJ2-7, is DSGVTQTPKHLITATGQRVTLRCSPRSGDLSVYWYQQSLDQGLQFLIQYYNGEERAKGNILERFSAQQFPDLHSELNLSSLELGDSALYFCASSVGTGLTYEQYFGPGTRLTVT.

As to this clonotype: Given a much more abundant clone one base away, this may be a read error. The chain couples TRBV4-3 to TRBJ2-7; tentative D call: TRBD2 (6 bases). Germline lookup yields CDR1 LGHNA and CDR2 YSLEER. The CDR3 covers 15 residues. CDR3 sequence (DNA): TGCGCCAGCAACCAATTAACCCGGGGGAACTACGAGCAGTACTTC. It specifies CASNQLTRGNYEQYF.

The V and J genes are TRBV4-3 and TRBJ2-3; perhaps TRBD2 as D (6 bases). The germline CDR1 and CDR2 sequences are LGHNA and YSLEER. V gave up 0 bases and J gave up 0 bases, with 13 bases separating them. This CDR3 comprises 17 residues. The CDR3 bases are TGCGCCAGCAGCCAAGATCTTAGGGGAGGAAGCACAGATACGCAGTATTTT. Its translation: CASSQDLRGGSTDTQYF.

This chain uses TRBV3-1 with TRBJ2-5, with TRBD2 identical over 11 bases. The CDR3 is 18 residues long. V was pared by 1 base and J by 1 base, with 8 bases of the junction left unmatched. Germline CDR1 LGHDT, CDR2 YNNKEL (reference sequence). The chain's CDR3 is CASSQALGLAGFQETQYF. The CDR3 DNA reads TGTGCCAGCAGCCAAGCCCTTGGACTAGCGGGCTTCCAAGAGACCCAGTACTTC.

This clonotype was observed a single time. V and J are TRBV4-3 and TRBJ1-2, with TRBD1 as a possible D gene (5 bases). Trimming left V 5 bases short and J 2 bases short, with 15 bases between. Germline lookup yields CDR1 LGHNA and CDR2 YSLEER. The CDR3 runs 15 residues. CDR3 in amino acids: CASSAGPNINYGYTF. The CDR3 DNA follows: TGCGCCAGCAGCGCGGGACCGAATATAAACTATGGCTACACCTTC.

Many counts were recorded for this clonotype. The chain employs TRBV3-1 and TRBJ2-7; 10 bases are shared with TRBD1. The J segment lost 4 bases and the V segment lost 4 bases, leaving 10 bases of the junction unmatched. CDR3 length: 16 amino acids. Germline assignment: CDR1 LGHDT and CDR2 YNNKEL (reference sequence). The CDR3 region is CASSPAGTGAEYEQYF. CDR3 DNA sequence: TGTGCCAGCAGCCCAGCCGGGACAGGGGCCGAGTACGAGCAGTACTTC.

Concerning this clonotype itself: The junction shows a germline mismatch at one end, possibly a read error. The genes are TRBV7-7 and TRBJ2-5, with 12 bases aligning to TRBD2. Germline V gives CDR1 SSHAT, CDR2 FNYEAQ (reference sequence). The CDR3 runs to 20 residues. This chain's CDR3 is CASSCRSLAGGRLYQEAQYF. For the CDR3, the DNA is TGTGCCAGCAGCTGTCGGTCACTAGCGGGGGGCCGATTGTACCAAGAGGCCCAGTACTTC. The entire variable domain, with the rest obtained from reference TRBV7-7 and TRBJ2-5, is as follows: GAGVSQSPRYKVTKRGQDVTLRCDPISSHATLYWYQQALGQGPEFLTYFNYEAQPDKSGLPSDRFSAERPEGSISTLTIQRTEQRDSAMYRCASSCRSLAGGRLYQEAQYFGPGTRLLVL.